These 30 T cell receptor beta chains were sequenced from one sample in a study of blood T cells in healthy people across ages. It was with a sample-barcoded 5' primer and a J-beta primer mix that a second PCR of roughly 7 to 11 cycles was run. TCRdb reprocessed the 5' RACE reads via MiXCR and lists one record per CDR3 protein. This table holds some 930,000 distinct CDR3 sequences, 25% to 30% found once. The same sample was also studied in work on T cells of mothers and their children.

Sequenced material: blood. The receptors here all came from a woman aged 40 to 49 in good health.

This clonotype was observed a few times. The chain is built from TRBV5-1 and TRBJ2-1; tentatively, D is TRBD1 (6 bases). Trimming shortened V by 3 bases and J by 7 bases, and 14 bases separated the two germline ends. The CDR3 runs 14 residues. Germline V gene data show CDR1 as SGHRS and CDR2 as YFSETQ. The CDR3 reads CASSYQTGLNEQFF. CDR3 sequence (DNA): TGCGCCAGCAGCTATCAGACAGGACTGAATGAGCAGTTCTTC.

This clonotype appeared once. A much more abundant neighbour one base away suggests this may be a read error. The gene calls are TRBV25-1 and TRBJ2-5; D might be TRBD1 (6 bases). The CDR3 runs 15 residues. From germline, CDR1 is MGHDK and CDR2 SYGVNS. CDR3 in amino acids: CAGSESGTYQETQYF. CDR3 nucleotides: TGTGCCGGCAGTGAATCCGGGACATACCAAGAGACCCAGTACTTC.

This clonotype was seen at least ten times. The CDR3 sequence is CASSPNTEKLFF. For the CDR3, the DNA is TGTGCCAGCTCCCCCAATACCGAAAAACTGTTTTTT. This rearrangement joins TRBV6-5 to TRBJ1-4; no clear D. With 8 bases removed from V and 8 bases from J, the gap between germline ends came to 12 bases. The CDR3 has 12 residues. Looked up from germline, CDR1 is MNHEY and CDR2 is SVGAGI.

As regards this clonotype: Being one base from a much bigger clone, this may be a read error. In DNA form, the CDR3 reads TGTGTCAGCGGGATAGCCAAAGACATTCAGTACTTC. It encodes CVSGIAKDIQYF. The gene calls are TRBV27 and TRBJ2-4, with 7 bases fitting TRBD2. This CDR3 has 12 amino acids. CDR1 and CDR2 from the germline V gene are MNHEY and SMNVEV (reference sequence).

The V and J genes are TRBV27 and TRBJ2-7; D might be TRBD2 (6 bases). The CDR3 has 14 residues. The germline CDR1 and CDR2 sequences are MNHEY and SMNVEV (reference sequence). The V end lost 4 bases, the J end lost 0 bases, and 10 bases lay between the germline ends. CDR3 region: CASSWAGNSYEQYF. The CDR3 nucleotides are TGTGCCAGCAGTTGGGCGGGAAACTCCTACGAGCAGTACTTC.

This clonotype came up many times. The genes are TRBV24-1 and TRBJ2-7; a possible D gene is TRBD1 (6 bases). The CDR3 totals 14 residues. V lost 4 bases and J 3 bases, leaving 12 bases between the germline ends. Germline lookup yields CDR1 KGHDR and CDR2 SFDVKD. In DNA form, the CDR3 reads TGTGCCACCAGTGACGGGACATCGGGCTACGAGCAGTACTTC. This sequence encodes CATSDGTSGYEQYF.

This chain uses TRBV9 with TRBJ1-1; the D is unclear. V dropped 4 bases and J dropped 6 bases, with 13 bases sitting between them. The CDR3 is 13 amino acids. Germline V gene data show CDR1 as SGDLS and CDR2 as YYNGEE. The CDR3 loop is CASSPPRRPEAFF. The DNA for the CDR3 is TGTGCCAGCAGCCCCCCCAGGAGGCCTGAAGCTTTCTTT.

The V call is TRBV24-1, the J call TRBJ1-5, with D possibly being TRBD1 (6 bases). The V gene's germline CDR1 is KGHDR and CDR2 SFDVKD. Trimming pared 4 bases from V and 3 bases from J, leaving 12 bases between. This CDR3 spans 15 amino acids. Here the CDR3 DNA reads TGTGCCACCAGTGACCCGACAGGTGCCAATCAGCCCCAGCATTTT. It translates to CATSDPTGANQPQHF.

V usage is TRBV12-3 or TRBV12-4 and J usage is TRBJ2-3; TRBD2 might be the D (6 bases). This CDR3 comprises 16 residues. Deletions cut 6 bases from V and 2 bases from J, with 18 bases between. The CDR3 nucleotides read TGTGCCAGCAGACCCGGACGGGGGAGAACCACAGATACGCAGTATTTT. This gives the protein CASRPGRGRTTDTQYF.

This clonotype has a count of ten or more. This rearrangement joins TRBV7-2 to TRBJ2-5; D uncertain. This CDR3 spans 15 amino acids. V shed 1 base and J shed 0 bases, with 9 bases lying between them. Germline values: CDR1 SGHTA, CDR2 FQGNSA. CDR3 in DNA: TGTGCCAGCAGCTTAGTGGCCGCAGACCAAGAGACCCAGTACTTC. This gives the protein CASSLVAADQETQYF.

The rearrangement links TRBV5-1 to TRBJ2-2, with D uncertain. From germline, CDR1 is SGHRS and CDR2 YFSETQ. Trimming stripped 0 bases from V and 4 bases from J, with 7 bases between. The CDR3 extends over 14 amino acids. The CDR3 bases are TGCGCCAGCAGCTTGGCCAAGGCCACCGGGGAGCTGTTTTTT. Its protein is CASSLAKATGELFF.

This clonotype has ten or more counts. V usage is TRBV5-6 and J usage is TRBJ1-6; perhaps TRBD1 as D (5 bases). Germline V gene lookup returns CDR1 SGHDT and CDR2 YYEEEE. The V and J ends lost 0 bases and 8 bases respectively, with 6 bases between them. The CDR3 consists of 13 residues. The chain's CDR3 is CASSLGGDSPLHF. CDR3 bases: TGTGCCAGCAGCTTGGGAGGGGATTCACCCCTCCACTTT.

This clonotype was seen only a few times. This sequence joins TRBV9 and TRBJ1-5; tentative D call: TRBD1 (6 bases). V was pared by 2 bases and J by 1 base, with 10 bases between. The CDR3 has 15 amino acids. Germline loops: CDR1 SGDLS, CDR2 YYNGEE. The CDR3 bases are TGTGCCAGCAGCGTGGGGGCAGAGAGCAATCAGCCCCAGCATTTT. Its translation: CASSVGAESNQPQHF.

Note on this clonotype: Since a much larger clone is just one base distant, this may be a read error. V is TRBV4-2 and J is TRBJ2-5, with 7 bases lining up with TRBD2. This CDR3 comprises 15 residues. Germline CDR1 reads LGHNA; CDR2 reads YNFKEQ. Written as DNA, the CDR3 is TGTGCCAACAGCCAAGTGGCTAGCGGTGAAGAGACCCAGTACTTC. Residues: CANSQVASGEETQYF.

A single count supports this clonotype. A much bigger clone sits one base away, suggesting this may be a read error. The J gene is TRBJ2-1, the V gene TRBV28; D is uncertain. In germline, CDR1 is MDHEN, CDR2 SYDVKM. V gave up 3 bases and J gave up 11 bases, with 11 bases separating them. The CDR3 spans 12 residues. The CDR3 is CASSLTKRQQFF. The CDR3 region has the DNA TGTGCCAGCAGTTTGACCAAACGCCAGCAGTTCTTC.

This clonotype occurred a few times. The chain combines TRBV11-2 with TRBJ2-3; D unclear. Trimming pared 1 base from V and 1 base from J, leaving 9 bases between. The length of the CDR3 is 15 residues. Germline V gives CDR1 SGHAT, CDR2 FQNNGV. DNA of the CDR3: TGTGCCAGCAGCTTAGCACCTAGGGGCACAGATACGCAGTATTTT. It yields the protein CASSLAPRGTDTQYF.

The chain carries TRBV6-6 and TRBJ2-4; TRBD1 matches at 8 bases. The CDR3 extends over 15 amino acids. CDR1 and CDR2 (germline): MNHNY, SVGAGI (reference sequence). Losses at the gene ends were 6 bases for V and 13 bases for J; bases not matched to a gene: 17. The CDR3 DNA sequence: TGTGCCAGCAGGGGGATCGGGACAGGATACAATGAGCAGTACTTC. It specifies CASRGIGTGYNEQYF.

With respect to this clonotype: A much larger clonotype is one base distant, so this may be a read error. This chain links TRBV7-9 with TRBJ2-5; TRBD2 matches at 8 bases. The CDR3 runs to 16 residues. CDR1 is SEHNR, CDR2 FQNEAQ, per germline (reference sequence). CDR3 in DNA: TGTGCCAGCAGCTACCTCAGCGGGGGCCTCAGGGAGACCCAGCACTTC. Its translation is CASSYLSGGLRETQHF.

Written as DNA, the CDR3 is TGTGCCAGCAGTTTTTGGTCCAGCGTGACCTACAATGAGCAGTTCTTC. It is translated as CASSFWSSVTYNEQFF. The chain carries TRBV27 and TRBJ2-1, with D unresolved. Germline CDR1 reads MNHEY; CDR2 reads SMNVEV (reference sequence). This CDR3 contains 16 residues. V lost 3 bases to trimming and J lost 2 bases, with 14 bases between them.

Remarks on this clonotype: At one end, the junction sequence differs from germline, possibly due to a read error. The gene calls are TRBV2 and TRBJ2-1; tentatively, D is TRBD1 or TRBD2 (5 bases each). In germline, CDR1 is SNHLY, CDR2 FYNNEI. The CDR3 is 12 amino acids. The CDR3 DNA is TGTACCAGCAGTGTGGGGACGAATGAGCAGTTCTTC. Amino acid sequence: CTSSVGTNEQFF.

V and J are TRBV9 and TRBJ2-5, with 8 bases lining up with TRBD2. The CDR3 spans 14 residues. V shed 3 bases and J 6 bases; nucleotides not matched to a gene: 7. Germline values: CDR1 SGDLS, CDR2 YYNGEE. The CDR3 DNA follows: TGTGCCAGCAGCGGCGGGGGGAATCGGAAGACCCAGTACTTC. Translating gives CASSGGGNRKTQYF.

About this clonotype itself: A read error may account for a junction end that differs from germline. The rearrangement joins TRBV12-3 or TRBV12-4 to TRBJ2-7, with 10 bases that match TRBD2. The CDR3 is 16 amino acids. The CDR3 here is CANSFQAGGPVYEQYF. CDR3 DNA sequence: TGTGCCAACAGTTTTCAAGCGGGGGGGCCTGTATACGAGCAGTACTTC.

V is TRBV20-1 and J is TRBJ2-5; tentatively, D is TRBD1 (5 bases). CDR1 and CDR2 (germline): DFQATT, SNEGSKA (reference sequence). Trimming removed 4 bases from V and 11 bases from J, with 23 bases in between. The CDR3 runs 14 residues. This CDR3 reads CSATRGPQGQEQYF. The CDR3 nucleotides are TGCAGTGCTACCCGTGGGCCCCAGGGCCAAGAGCAGTACTTC.

Comments on this clonotype: A much more abundant neighbour one base away suggests this may be a read error. V usage is TRBV11-2 and J usage is TRBJ2-7; D possibly corresponds to TRBD2 (5 bases). Germline V lookup: CDR1 SGHAT, CDR2 FQNNGV. With 5 bases removed from V and 5 bases from J, the gap between germline ends came to 19 bases. The CDR3 has 15 amino acids. The CDR3 sequence is CASSPMRTPLNEQYF. The CDR3 bases are TGTGCCAGCAGCCCAATGAGGACTCCACTCAACGAGCAGTACTTC.

This clonotype appeared a few times. V usage is TRBV5-1 and J usage is TRBJ2-7; D ambiguous. CDR1 is SGHRS, CDR2 YFSETQ, per germline. V was pared by 7 bases and J by 5 bases, with 13 bases between. This CDR3 region has 12 residues. CDR3 DNA: TGCGCCAGCCGGGCTGACGGCAACGAGCAGTACTTC. Translated, it gives CASRADGNEQYF.

The gene calls are TRBV28 and TRBJ2-3, with TRBD2 as a possible D gene (5 bases). CDR1 and CDR2 (germline): MDHEN, SYDVKM. Trimming left V 3 bases short and J 5 bases short, with 12 bases between. CDR3 length: 14 residues. The CDR3 DNA reads TGTGCCAGCAGTTTGGACCGGGGAAAAGATACGCAGTATTTT. Translated, it gives CASSLDRGKDTQYF.

J is TRBJ1-1 and V is TRBV9, with unresolved D. The germline gives CDR1 SGDLS, CDR2 YYNGEE. The ends were cut back, 3 bases at V and 5 bases at J, with 11 bases in the middle. This CDR3 spans 13 amino acids. CDR3: CASSGTGRTEAFF. CDR3 DNA: TGTGCCAGCAGCGGAACGGGGAGGACTGAAGCTTTCTTT. Variable domain in full (rest from reference TRBV9 and TRBJ1-1): DSGVTQTPKHLITATGQRVTLRCSPRSGDLSVYWYQQSLDQGLQFLIQYYNGEERAKGNILERFSAQQFPDLHSELNLSSLELGDSALYFCASSGTGRTEAFFGQGTRLTVV.

In its sample, this clonotype was seen many times. This chain uses TRBV6-1 with TRBJ1-2; TRBD1 is a possible D gene (5 bases). The CDR3 extends over 15 amino acids. CDR1 is MNHNS and CDR2 is SASEGT in the germline V gene. V lost 7 bases, J lost 1 base, and 16 bases lay in between. CDR3 sequence reads: CASTEGVGDNYGYTF. The CDR3 DNA reads TGTGCCAGCACAGAGGGCGTAGGGGATAACTATGGCTACACCTTC.

CDR3: CASSSPQRGVPYSNQPQHF. Written as DNA, the CDR3 is TGTGCCAGCAGTTCCCCGCAGAGGGGGGTACCGTATAGCAATCAGCCCCAGCATTTT. The gene calls are TRBV12-3 or TRBV12-4 and TRBJ1-5; weak D call: TRBD1 (6 bases). This CDR3 region has 19 residues. Trimming cost V 4 bases and J 0 bases, with 22 bases left between them.

This chain links TRBV6-5 with TRBJ1-1; no clear D. The ends were cut back, 7 bases at V and 1 base at J, with 13 bases in the middle. This CDR3 has 14 residues. The germline V gene encodes CDR1 MNHEY and CDR2 SVGAGI. CDR3 sequence: CASIGQTENTEAFF. In DNA form, the CDR3 reads TGTGCCAGCATCGGGCAGACTGAGAACACTGAAGCTTTCTTT.